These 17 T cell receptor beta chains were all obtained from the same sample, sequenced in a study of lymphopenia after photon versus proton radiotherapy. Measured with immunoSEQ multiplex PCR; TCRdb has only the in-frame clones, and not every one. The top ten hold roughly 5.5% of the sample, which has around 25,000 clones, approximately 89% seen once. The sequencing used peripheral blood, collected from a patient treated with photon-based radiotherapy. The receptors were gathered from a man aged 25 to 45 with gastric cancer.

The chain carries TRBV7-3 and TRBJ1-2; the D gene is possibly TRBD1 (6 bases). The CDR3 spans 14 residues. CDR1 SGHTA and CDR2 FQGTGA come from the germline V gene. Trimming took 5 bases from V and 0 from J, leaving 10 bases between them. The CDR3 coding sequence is TGTGCCAGCAGCCCCCGACAGGCTAACTATGGCTACACCTTC. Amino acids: CASSPRQANYGYTF.

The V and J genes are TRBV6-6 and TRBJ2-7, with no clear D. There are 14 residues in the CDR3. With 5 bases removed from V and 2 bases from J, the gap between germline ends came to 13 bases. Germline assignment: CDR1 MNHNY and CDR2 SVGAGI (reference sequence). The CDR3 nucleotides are TGTGCCAGCAGTCCCGGACCGGTAGCCTACGAGCAGTACTTC. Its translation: CASSPGPVAYEQYF.

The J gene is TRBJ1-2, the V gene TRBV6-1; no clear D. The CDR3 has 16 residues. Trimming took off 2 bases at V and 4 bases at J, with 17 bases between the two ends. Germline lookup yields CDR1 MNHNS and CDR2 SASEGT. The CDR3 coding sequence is TGTGCCAGCAGTGAACAGGCTGTGGACTCAACCTATGGCTACACCTTC. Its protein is CASSEQAVDSTYGYTF.

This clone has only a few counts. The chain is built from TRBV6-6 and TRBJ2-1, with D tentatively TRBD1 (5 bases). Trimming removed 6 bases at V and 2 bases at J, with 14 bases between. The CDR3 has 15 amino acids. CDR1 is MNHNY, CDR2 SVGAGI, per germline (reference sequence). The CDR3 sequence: CASRGTGSAYNEQFF. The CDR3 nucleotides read TGTGCCAGCAGGGGAACAGGAAGCGCCTACAATGAGCAGTTCTTC.

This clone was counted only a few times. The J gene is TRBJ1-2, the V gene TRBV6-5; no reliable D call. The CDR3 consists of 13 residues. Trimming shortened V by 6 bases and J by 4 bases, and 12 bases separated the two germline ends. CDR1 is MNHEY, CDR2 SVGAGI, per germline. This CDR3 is CASRSITGYGYTF. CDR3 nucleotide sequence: TGTGCCAGCAGGTCAATAACGGGCTATGGCTACACCTTC.

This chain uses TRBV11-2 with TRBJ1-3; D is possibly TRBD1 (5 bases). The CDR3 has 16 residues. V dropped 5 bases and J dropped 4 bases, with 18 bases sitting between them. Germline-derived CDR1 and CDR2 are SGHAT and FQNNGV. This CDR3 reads CASSQYSRDRGNTIYF. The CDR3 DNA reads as TGTGCCAGCAGCCAATATTCTCGGGACCGCGGAAACACCATATATTTT.

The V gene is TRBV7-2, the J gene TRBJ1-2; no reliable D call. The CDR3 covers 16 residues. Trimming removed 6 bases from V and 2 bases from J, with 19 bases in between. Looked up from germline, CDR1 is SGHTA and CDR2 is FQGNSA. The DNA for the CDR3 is TGTGCCAGCAGTTCTTACCTGGACGCCGAAAACTATGGCTACACCTTC. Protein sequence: CASSSYLDAENYGYTF.

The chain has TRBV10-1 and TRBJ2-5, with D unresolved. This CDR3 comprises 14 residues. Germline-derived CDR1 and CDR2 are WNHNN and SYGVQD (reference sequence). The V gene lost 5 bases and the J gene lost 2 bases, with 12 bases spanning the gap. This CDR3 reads CASSPSGRQETQYF. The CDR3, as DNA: TGCGCCAGCAGTCCATCGGGCAGACAAGAGACCCAGTACTTC.

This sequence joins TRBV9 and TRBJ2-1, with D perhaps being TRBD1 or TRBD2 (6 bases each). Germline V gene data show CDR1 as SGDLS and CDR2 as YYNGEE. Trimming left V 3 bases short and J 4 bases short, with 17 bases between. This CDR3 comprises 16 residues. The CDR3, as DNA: TGTGCCAGCAGCGCGGGGCCCGGGGGCCCGTACAATGAGCAGTTCTTC. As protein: CASSAGPGGPYNEQFF.

The CDR3 coding sequence is TGTGCCAGCAGTTTATTCAACAGGGGCACTGAAGCTTTCTTT. It codes for CASSLFNRGTEAFF. The genes are TRBV27 and TRBJ1-1; TRBD1 aligns across 7 bases. Germline-derived CDR1 and CDR2 are MNHEY and SMNVEV (reference sequence). V shed 1 base and J 4 bases; nucleotides not matched to a gene: 3. The CDR3 contains 14 residues.

In DNA form, the CDR3 reads TGTGCCAGCAGCCGTAGCGGGTCAAGGGCCGCAGATACGCAGTATTTT. Protein product: CASSRSGSRAADTQYF. V gene TRBV7-3 combines with J gene TRBJ2-3; TRBD2 matches 7 bases. This CDR3 is built from 16 residues. V lost 5 bases and J lost 4; bases outside the gene matches: 12. Germline assignment: CDR1 SGHTA and CDR2 FQGTGA.

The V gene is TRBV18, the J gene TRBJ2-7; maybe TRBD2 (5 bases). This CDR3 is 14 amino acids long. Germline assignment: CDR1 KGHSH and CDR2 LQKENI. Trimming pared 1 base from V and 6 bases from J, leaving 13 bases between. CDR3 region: CASSPRTRAREQYF. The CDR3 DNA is TGTGCCAGCTCACCACGCACTAGAGCGCGCGAGCAGTACTTC.

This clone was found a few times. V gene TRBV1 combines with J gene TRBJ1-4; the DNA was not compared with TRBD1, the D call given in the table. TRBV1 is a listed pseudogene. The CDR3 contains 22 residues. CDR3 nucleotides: TGCACCAGCAGCCAAGAGCTCCTGGTTTCTGGACAGACTAATGCAACTAATGAAAAACTGTTTTTT. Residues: CTSSQELLVSGQTNATNEKLFF.

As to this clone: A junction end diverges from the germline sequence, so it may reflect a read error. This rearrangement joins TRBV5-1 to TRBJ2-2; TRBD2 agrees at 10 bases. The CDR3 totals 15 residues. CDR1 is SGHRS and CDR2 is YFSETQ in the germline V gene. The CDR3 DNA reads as TGCGCCAGCAACTTGGCTAGCGGGAGCACCGGGGAGCTGTTTTTT. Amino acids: CASNLASGSTGELFF.

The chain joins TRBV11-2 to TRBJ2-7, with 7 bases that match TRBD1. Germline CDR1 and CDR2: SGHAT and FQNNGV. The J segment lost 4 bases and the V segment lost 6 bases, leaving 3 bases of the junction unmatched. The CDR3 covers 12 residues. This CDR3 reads CASSRGPYEQYF. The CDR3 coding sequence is TGTGCCAGCAGTAGGGGGCCGTACGAGCAGTACTTC.

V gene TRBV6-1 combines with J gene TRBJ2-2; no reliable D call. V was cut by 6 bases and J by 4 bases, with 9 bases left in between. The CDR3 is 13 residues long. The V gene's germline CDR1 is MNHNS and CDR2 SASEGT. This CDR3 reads CASSSLGTGELFF. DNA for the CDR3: TGTGCCAGCAGCAGTCTGGGCACCGGGGAGCTGTTTTTT.

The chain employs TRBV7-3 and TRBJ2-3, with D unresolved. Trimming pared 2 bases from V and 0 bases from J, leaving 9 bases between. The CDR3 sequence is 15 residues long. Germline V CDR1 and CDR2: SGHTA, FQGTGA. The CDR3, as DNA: TGTGCCAGCAGCTTAGGAGCACCTAGCACAGATACGCAGTATTTT. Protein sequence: CASSLGAPSTDTQYF. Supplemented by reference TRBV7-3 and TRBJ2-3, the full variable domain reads GAGVSQTPSNKVTEKGKYVELRCDPISGHTALYWYRQSLGQGPEFLIYFQGTGAADDSGLPNDRFFAVRPEGSVSTLKIQRTERGDSAVYLCASSLGAPSTDTQYFGPGTRLTVL.